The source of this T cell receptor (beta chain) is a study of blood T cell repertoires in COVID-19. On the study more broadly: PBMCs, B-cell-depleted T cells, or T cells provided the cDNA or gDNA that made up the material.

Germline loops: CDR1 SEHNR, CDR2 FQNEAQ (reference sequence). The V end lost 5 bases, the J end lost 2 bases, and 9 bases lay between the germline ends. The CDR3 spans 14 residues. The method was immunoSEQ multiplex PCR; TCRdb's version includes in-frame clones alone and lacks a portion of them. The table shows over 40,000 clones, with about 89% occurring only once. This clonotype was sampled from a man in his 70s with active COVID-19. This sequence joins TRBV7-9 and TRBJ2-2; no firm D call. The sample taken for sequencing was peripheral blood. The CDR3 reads CASSNTRNTGELFF. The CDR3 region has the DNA TGTGCCAGCAGCAATACACGTAACACCGGGGAGCTGTTTTTT. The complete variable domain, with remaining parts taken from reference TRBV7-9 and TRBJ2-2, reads DTGVSQNPRHKITKRGQNVTFRCDPISEHNRLYWYRQTLGQGPEFLTYFQNEAQLEKSRLLSDRFSAERPKGSFSTLEIQRTEQGDSAMYLCASSNTRNTGELFFGEGSRLTVL.